This TCR beta chain was observed in a study of T cells expressing NK-cell markers. About the study: HCMV seropositivity marked most of the eight sequenced donors; one was seronegative. The study, taken as a whole, reports: Four donors showed these clonotypes also leading the CD3+CD56-NKG2C+ fraction. In a group of about six donors, dominant NKG2C+ clonotypes represented 1.0-7.0% of CD8+ T cells.

As concerns this clonotype: Its antigen is as yet unknown.

The CDR3 extends over 18 amino acids. Germline V lookup: CDR1 ENHRY, CDR2 SYGVKD. UMIs were included in TCR beta cDNA generated by 5'RACE template switching. TCRdb reprocessed the 5' RACE reads and keeps a single row for each CDR3 protein, giving no DNA. The sample's table shows about 460,000 distinct CDR3 sequences. The sequenced sample consisted of blood T cells: a sorted CD56 or NKG2C T cell subset, CD4+ or CD8+ T cells, or bulk PBMC T cells (not recorded which). The rearrangement links TRBV10-3 to TRBJ2-2. The origin of this receptor is a woman aged 45-65 years in good health. CDR3 amino acids: CAINRHSRRTVDTGELFF.